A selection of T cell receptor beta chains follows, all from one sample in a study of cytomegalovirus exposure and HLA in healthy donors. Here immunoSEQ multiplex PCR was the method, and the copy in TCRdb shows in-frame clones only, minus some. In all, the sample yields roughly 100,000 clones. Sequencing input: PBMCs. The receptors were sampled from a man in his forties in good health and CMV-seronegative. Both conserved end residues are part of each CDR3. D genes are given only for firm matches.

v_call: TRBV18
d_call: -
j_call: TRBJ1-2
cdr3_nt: TGTGCCAGCTCACCAGGATTCAGGGAATATGGCTACACCTTC
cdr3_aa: CASSPGFREYGYTF

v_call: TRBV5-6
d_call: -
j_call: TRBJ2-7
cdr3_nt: TGTGCCAGCAGCTTGGGTTTATCCTCCTACGAGCAGTACTTC
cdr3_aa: CASSLGLSSYEQYF

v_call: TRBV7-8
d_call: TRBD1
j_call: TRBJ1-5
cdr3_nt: TGTGCCAGCAGCCTCGGACAGGGGGGCTTTTACAATCAGCCCCAGCATTTT
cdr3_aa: CASSLGQGGFYNQPQHF

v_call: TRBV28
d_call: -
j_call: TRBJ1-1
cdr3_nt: TGTGCCAGCCCCCCGTTAGAACAGGACACGAACACTGAAGCTTTCTTT
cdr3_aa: CASPPLEQDTNTEAFF

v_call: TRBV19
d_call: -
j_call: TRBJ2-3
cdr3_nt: TGTGCCAGTAGTCTAAGACTCGAGCGGGGCACAGATACGCAGTATTTT
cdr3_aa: CASSLRLERGTDTQYF

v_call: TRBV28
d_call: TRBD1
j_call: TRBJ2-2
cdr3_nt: TGTGCCAGCAGTTTTAGAGCCCGGACAGGGGAAAGCGGGGAGCTGTTTTTT
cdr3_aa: CASSFRARTGESGELFF

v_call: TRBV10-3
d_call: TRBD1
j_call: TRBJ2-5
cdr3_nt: TGTGCCACGGGGACAGAGAAACAAGAGACCCAGTACTTC
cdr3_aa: CATGTEKQETQYF

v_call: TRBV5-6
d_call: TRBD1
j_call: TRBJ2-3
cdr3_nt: TGTGCCAGCAGCGAGGACAGGGACGCAGATACGCAGTATTTT
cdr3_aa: CASSEDRDADTQYF

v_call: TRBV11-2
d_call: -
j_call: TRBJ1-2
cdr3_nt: TGTGCCAGCAGCTCTACAGGGATAGCGTATGGCTACACCTTC
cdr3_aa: CASSSTGIAYGYTF

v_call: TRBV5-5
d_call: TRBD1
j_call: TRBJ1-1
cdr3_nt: TGTGCCAGCAGCTGGCCTTGGACAGGGAGGAACACTGAAGCTTTCTTT
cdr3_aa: CASSWPWTGRNTEAFF

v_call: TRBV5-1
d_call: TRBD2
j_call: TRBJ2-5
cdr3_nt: TGCGCCAGCAGCTCAGGGACTAGCGGGATTCAAGAGACCCAGTACTTC
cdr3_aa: CASSSGTSGIQETQYF

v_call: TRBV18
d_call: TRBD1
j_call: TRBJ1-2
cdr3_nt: TGTGCCAGCTCACCGGGACAGGGAGGTGGCTATGGCTACACCTTC
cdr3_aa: CASSPGQGGGYGYTF

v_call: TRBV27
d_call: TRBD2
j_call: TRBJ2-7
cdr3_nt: TGTGCCAGCAGCCCCAGACTAGCCCATTACGAGCAGTACTTC
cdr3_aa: CASSPRLAHYEQYF

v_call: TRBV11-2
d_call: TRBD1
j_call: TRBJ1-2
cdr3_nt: TGTGCCAGCAGCTTAAGGGGGCTGCCTGGCTACACCTTC
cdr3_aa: CASSLRGLPGYTF

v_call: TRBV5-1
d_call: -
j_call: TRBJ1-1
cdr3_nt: TGCGCCAGCAGCTTTGAGGGTACAACTGAAGCTTTCTTT
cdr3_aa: CASSFEGTTEAFF

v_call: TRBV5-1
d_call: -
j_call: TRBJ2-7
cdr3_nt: TGCGCCAGCAGCCTTTCGACGACGGGTTACGAGCAGTACTTC
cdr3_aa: CASSLSTTGYEQYF

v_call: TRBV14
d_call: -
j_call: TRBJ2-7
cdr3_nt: TGTGCCAGCAGCCTAGACAGCTACGAGCAGTACTTC
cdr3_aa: CASSLDSYEQYF

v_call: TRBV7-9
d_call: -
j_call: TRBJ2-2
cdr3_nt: TGTGCCAGCAGCTCGATGGCCACCGGGGAGCTGTTTTTT
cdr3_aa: CASSSMATGELFF

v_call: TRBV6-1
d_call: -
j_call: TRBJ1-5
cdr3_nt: TGTGCCAGCAGTGAATTTGCAGGGAGCGGGCATAGCAATCAGCCCCAGCATTTT
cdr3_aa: CASSEFAGSGHSNQPQHF

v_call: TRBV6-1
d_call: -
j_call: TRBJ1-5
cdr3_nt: TGTGCCAGCAGCCCCCTAATAGATCAGCCCCAGCATTTT
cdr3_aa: CASSPLIDQPQHF

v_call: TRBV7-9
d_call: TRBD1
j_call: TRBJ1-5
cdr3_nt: TGTGCCAGCAGCCCCACAGGGGAGGGCAATCAGCCCCAGCATTTT
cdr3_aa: CASSPTGEGNQPQHF

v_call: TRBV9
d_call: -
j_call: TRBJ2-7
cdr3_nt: TGTGCCACCTCGGGACTTTGGGAGCAGTACTTC
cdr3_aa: CATSGLWEQYF

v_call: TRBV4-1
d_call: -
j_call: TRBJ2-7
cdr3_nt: TGCGCCAGCAGCCAGACCCGAGGGGGTTCCTACGAGCAGTACTTC
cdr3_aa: CASSQTRGGSYEQYF

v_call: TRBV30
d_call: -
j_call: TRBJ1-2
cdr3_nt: TGTGCCTGGACTCTCGAGCCCTATGGCTACACCTTC
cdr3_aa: CAWTLEPYGYTF

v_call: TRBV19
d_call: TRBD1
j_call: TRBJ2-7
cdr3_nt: TGTGCCAGTATCGGCTCCGGGACAGAGTCCTACGAGCAGTACTTC
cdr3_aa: CASIGSGTESYEQYF

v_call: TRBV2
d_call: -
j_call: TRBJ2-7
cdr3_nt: TGTGCCAGCAGTGGACAGGAGATGCGCCGAGAGCAGTACTTC
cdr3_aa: CASSGQEMRREQYF

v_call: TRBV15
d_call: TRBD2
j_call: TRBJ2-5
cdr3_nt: TGTGCCACCAGCTTCCGGACTAGCGGTGGGACCCAGTACTTC
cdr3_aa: CATSFRTSGGTQYF

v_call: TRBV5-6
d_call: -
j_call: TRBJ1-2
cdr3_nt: TGTGCCAGCAGCTCCCCGGGACAAGCTAACTATGGCTACACCTTC
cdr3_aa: CASSSPGQANYGYTF

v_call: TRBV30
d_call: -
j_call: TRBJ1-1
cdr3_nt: TGTGCCCTGAGCCAGGGGATGAACACTGAAGCTTTCTTT
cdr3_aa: CALSQGMNTEAFF

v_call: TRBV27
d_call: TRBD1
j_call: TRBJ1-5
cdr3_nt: TGTGCCAGCAGCCTATGGGGACAGGCCCATCAGCCCCAGCATTTT
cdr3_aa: CASSLWGQAHQPQHF

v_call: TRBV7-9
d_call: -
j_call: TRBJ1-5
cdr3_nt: TGTGCCAGCAGCCCGGCGGGTAGCAATCAGCCCCAGCATTTT
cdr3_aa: CASSPAGSNQPQHF

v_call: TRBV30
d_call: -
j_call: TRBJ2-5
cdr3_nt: TGTGCCTGGAGTGGGAGGGTCGAGACCCAGTACTTC
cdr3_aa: CAWSGRVETQYF

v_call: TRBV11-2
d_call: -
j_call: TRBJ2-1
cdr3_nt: TGTGCCAGCAGCTTAGATATAGCGACCAATGAGCAGTTCTTC
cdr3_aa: CASSLDIATNEQFF

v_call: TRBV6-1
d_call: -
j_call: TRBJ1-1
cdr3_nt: TGTGCCAGCAGCCGAAGAGGGTCTACGAACACTGAAGCTTTCTTT
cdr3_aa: CASSRRGSTNTEAFF

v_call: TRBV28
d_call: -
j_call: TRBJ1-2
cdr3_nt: TGTGCCAGCAGTTTTGGCGACACTAACTATGGCTACACCTTC
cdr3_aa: CASSFGDTNYGYTF

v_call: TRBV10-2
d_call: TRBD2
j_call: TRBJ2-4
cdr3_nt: TGCGCCAGCTCCCAGGGACTAGCGGGAGTAGCCAAAAACATTCAGTACTTC
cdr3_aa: CASSQGLAGVAKNIQYF

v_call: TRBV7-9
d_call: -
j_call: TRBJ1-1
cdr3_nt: TGTGCCAGCAGTTCGCCGGGGGGATTGAACACTGAAGCTTTCTTT
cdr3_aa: CASSSPGGLNTEAFF

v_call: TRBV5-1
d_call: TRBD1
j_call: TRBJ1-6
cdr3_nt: TGCGCCAGCAGCCGGGACAGGGGATATTCACCCCTCCACTTT
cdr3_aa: CASSRDRGYSPLHF

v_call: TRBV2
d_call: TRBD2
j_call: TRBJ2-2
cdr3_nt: TGTGCCAGCAGTGAACTTACTAGCGGGGGTAGCGGGGAGCTGTTTTTT
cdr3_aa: CASSELTSGGSGELFF

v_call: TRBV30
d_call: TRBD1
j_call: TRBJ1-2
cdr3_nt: TGTGCCTGGAGCGTTTCCTACAGGGGGCACCCGAGTGGCTACACCTTC
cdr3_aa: CAWSVSYRGHPSGYTF

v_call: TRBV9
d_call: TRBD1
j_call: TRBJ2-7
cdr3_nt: TGTGCCAGCAGCGCGGGACAGGGAACAACCTACGAGCAGTACTTC
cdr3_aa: CASSAGQGTTYEQYF